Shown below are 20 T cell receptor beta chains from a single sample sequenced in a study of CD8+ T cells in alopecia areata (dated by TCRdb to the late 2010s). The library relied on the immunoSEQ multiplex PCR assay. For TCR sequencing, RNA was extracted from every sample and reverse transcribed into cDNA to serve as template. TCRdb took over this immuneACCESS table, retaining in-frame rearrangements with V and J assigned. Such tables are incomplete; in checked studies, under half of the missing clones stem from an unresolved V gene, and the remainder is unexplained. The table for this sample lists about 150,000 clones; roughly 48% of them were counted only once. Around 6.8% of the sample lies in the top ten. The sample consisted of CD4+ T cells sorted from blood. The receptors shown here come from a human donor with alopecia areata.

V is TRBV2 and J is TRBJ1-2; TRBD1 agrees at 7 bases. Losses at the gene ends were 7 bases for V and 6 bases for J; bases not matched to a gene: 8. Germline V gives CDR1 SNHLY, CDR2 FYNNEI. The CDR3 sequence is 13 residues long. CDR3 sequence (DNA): TGTGCCAGCAAATTTCAGGGGACAGATGGCTACACCTTC. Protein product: CASKFQGTDGYTF.

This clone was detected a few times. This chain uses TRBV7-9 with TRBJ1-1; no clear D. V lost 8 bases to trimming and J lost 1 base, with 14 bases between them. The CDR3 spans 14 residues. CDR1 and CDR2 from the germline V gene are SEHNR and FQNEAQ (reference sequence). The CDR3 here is CASHGQDPNTEAFF. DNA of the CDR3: TGTGCCAGCCATGGGCAGGACCCGAACACTGAAGCTTTCTTT.

CDR3: CSAASGSGYEQYF. In DNA form, the CDR3 reads TGCAGCGCAGCTAGCGGGAGCGGTTACGAGCAGTACTTC. V gene TRBV29-1 combines with J gene TRBJ2-7, with 10 bases that match TRBD2. There are 13 residues in the CDR3. Trimming at V came to 7 bases and at J to 4 bases, leaving 7 bases not matched to a gene. CDR1 and CDR2 from the germline V gene are SQVTM and ANQGSEA.

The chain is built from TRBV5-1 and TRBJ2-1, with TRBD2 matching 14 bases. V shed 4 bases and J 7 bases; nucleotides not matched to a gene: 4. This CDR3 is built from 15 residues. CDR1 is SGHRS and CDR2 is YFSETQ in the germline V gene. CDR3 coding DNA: TGCGCCAGCAGCCGGGGACTAGCGGGAGTAAATGAGCAGTTCTTC. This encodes CASSRGLAGVNEQFF.

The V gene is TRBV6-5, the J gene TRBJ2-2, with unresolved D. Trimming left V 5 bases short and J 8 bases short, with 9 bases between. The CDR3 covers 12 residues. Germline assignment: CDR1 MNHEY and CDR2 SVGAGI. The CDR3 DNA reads TGTGCCAGCAGTCGAGACGCGGGGGAGCTGTTTTTT. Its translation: CASSRDAGELFF.

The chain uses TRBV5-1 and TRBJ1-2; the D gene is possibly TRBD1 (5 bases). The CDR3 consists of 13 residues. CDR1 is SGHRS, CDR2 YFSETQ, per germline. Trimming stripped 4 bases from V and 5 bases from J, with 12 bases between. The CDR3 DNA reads TGCGCCAGCAGCCCGGGACTGACATATGGCTACACCTTC. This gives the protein CASSPGLTYGYTF. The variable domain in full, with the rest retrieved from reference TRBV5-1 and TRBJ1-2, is KAGVTQTPRYLIKTRGQQVTLSCSPISGHRSVSWYQQTPGQGLQFLFEYFSETQRNKGNFPGRFSGRQFSNSRSEMNVSTLELGDSALYLCASSPGLTYGYTFGSGTRLTVV.

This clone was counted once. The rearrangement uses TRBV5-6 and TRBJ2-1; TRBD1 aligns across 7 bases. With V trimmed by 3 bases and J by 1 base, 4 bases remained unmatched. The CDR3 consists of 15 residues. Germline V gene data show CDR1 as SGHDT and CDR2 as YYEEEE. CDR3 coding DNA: TGTGCCAGCAGCTGGACAGGCGGGTCCTACAATGAGCAGTTCTTC. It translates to CASSWTGGSYNEQFF.

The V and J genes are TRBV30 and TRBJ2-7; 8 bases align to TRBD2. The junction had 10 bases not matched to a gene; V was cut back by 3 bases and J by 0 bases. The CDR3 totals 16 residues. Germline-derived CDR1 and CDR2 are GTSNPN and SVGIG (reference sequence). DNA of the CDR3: TGTGCCTGGAGCCGGGAGCTAGCGGGCTTCTCCTACGAGCAGTACTTC. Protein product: CAWSRELAGFSYEQYF.

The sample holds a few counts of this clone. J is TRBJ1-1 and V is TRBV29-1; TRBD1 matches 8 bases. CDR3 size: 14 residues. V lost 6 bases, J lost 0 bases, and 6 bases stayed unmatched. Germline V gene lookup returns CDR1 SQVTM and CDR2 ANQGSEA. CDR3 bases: TGCAGCGTGATGACAGGGGTCATGAACACTGAAGCTTTCTTT. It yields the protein CSVMTGVMNTEAFF.

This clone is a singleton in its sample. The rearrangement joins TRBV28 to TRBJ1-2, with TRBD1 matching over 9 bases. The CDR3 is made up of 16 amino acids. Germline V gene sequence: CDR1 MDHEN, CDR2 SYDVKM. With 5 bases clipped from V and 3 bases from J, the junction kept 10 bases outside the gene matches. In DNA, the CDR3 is TGTGCCAGCAGTAGAAGGTTTACAGGGGGCGACTATGGCTACACCTTC. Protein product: CASSRRFTGGDYGYTF.

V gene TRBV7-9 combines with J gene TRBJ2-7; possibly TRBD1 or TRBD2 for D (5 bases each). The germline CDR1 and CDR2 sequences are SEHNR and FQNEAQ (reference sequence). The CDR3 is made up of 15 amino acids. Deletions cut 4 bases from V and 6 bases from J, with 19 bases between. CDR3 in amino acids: CASSSHEGMMGEQYF. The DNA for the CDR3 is TGTGCCAGCAGCTCTCATGAGGGGATGATGGGCGAGCAGTACTTC.

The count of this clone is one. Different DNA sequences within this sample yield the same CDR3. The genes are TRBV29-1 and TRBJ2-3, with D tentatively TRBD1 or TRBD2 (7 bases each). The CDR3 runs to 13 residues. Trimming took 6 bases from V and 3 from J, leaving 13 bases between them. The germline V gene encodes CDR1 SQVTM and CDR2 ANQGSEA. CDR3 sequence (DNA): TGCAGCGTGGGGGGGACAGTTACAGATACGCAGTATTTT. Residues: CSVGGTVTDTQYF.

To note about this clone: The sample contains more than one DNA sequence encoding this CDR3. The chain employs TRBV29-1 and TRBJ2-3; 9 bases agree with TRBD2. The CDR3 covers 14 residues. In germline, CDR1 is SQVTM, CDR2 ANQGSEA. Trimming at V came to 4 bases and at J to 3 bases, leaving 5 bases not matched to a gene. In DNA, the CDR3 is TGCAGCGTTGTAGGTCTAGCGGGGACAGATACGCAGTATTTT. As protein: CSVVGLAGTDTQYF.

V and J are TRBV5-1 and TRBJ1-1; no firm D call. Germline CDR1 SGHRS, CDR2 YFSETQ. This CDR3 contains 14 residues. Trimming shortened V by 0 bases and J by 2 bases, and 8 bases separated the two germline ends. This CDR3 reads CASSLAPGNTEAFF. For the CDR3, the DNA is TGCGCCAGCAGCTTGGCCCCGGGTAACACTGAAGCTTTCTTT.

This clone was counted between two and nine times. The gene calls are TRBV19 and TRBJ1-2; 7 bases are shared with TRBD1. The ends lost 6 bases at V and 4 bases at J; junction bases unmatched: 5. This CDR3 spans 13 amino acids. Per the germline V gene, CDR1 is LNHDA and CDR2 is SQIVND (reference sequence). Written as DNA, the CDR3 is TGTGCCAGTAGGCAAGGACAGGCCTATGGCTACACCTTC. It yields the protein CASRQGQAYGYTF.

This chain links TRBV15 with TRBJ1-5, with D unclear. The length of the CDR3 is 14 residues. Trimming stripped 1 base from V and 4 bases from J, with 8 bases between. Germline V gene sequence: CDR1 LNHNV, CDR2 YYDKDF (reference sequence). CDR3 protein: CATSRVTRNQPQHF. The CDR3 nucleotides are TGTGCCACCAGCAGAGTTACAAGGAATCAGCCCCAGCATTTT.

The CDR3 DNA sequence: TGTGCCACCAGCAGAGTGACGGTGACCTATGGCTACACCTTC. Protein product: CATSRVTVTYGYTF. The chain uses TRBV15 and TRBJ1-2; unclear D gene. Trimming took 1 base from V and 4 from J, leaving 10 bases between them. CDR1 is LNHNV, CDR2 YYDKDF, per germline (reference sequence). This CDR3 is 14 amino acids long.

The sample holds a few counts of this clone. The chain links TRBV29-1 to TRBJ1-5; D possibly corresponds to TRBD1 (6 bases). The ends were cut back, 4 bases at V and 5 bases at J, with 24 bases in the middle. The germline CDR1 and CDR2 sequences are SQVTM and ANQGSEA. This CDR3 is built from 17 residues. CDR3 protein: CSVAAGPSPGGDQPQHF. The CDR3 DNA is TGCAGCGTTGCGGCAGGGCCCTCCCCCGGGGGCGATCAGCCCCAGCATTTT.

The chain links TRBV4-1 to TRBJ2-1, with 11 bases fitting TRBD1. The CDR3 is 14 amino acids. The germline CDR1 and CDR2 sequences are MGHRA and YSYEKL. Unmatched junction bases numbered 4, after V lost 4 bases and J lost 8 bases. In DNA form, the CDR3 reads TGCGCCAGCAGCCTAAGGGACAGGGGGGATGAGCAGTTCTTC. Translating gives CASSLRDRGDEQFF.

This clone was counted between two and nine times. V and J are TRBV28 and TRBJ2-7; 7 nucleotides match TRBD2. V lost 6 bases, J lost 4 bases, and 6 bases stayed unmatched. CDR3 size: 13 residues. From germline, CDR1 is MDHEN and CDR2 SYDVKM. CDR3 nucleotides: TGTGCCAGCAGGAGGGGCGGGAGATACGAGCAGTACTTC. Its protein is CASRRGGRYEQYF.